The 15 T cell receptor beta chains presented below share a single source sample, sequenced in a study of T cell responses to AZD1222 COVID-19 vaccine. This table comes from immunoSEQ multiplex PCR, and its TCRdb copy is limited to in-frame clones, with some not included. This sample has approximately 100,000 clones, with 85% to 90% found just once. The sequences come from peripheral blood, collected on day 0 of AZD1222 vaccination. Receptors were obtained from an adult in good health.

This sequence joins TRBV19 and TRBJ2-5; 9 positions match TRBD1. This CDR3 is built from 14 residues. CDR1 is LNHDA, CDR2 SQIVND, per germline (reference sequence). J lost 7 bases, V lost 4 bases, and 7 bases had no gene match. The CDR3 region has the DNA TGTGCCAGTAGTACATTGACAGGGGGGGGGACCCAGTACTTC. Its protein product is CASSTLTGGGTQYF. The whole variable domain, remainder taken from reference TRBV19 and TRBJ2-5, is DGGITQSPKYLFRKEGQNVTLSCEQNLNHDAMYWYRQDPGQGLRLIYYSQIVNDFQKGDIAEGYSVSREKKESFPLTVTSAQKNPTAFYLCASSTLTGGGTQYFGPGTRLLVL.

The rearrangement links TRBV4-3 to TRBJ1-5, with 7 bases lining up with TRBD1. The V gene end was trimmed by 0 bases and the J gene end by 1 base; junction bases not matched to a gene: 6. The CDR3 contains 17 residues. Germline V CDR1 and CDR2: LGHNA, YSLEER. The CDR3 protein is CASSQESGTASNQPQHF. The CDR3 DNA is TGCGCCAGCAGCCAAGAATCCGGGACAGCCAGCAATCAGCCCCAGCATTTT.

This chain joins TRBV11-2 and TRBJ1-3; D gene uncertain. Between the trimmed V and J ends, which lost 5 bases and 0 bases, there was a span of 11 bases. CDR3 size: 15 residues. In germline, CDR1 is SGHAT, CDR2 FQNNGV. CDR3 sequence (DNA): TGTGCCAGCAGCCCGGACTCAAGCTCTGGAAACACCATATATTTT. This sequence encodes CASSPDSSSGNTIYF.

This chain uses TRBV28 with TRBJ1-3, with D possibly matching TRBD1 (5 bases). This CDR3 is built from 14 residues. The germline gives CDR1 MDHEN, CDR2 SYDVKM. The V gene lost 6 bases and the J gene lost 0 bases, with 9 bases spanning the gap. CDR3 region: CASRIGVSGNTIYF. The CDR3 DNA reads as TGTGCCAGCAGGATAGGGGTCTCTGGAAACACCATATATTTT.

The chain links TRBV7-2 to TRBJ2-1; D is possibly TRBD2 (6 bases). CDR1 is SGHTA, CDR2 FQGNSA, per germline. Deletions cut 3 bases from V and 4 bases from J, with 13 bases between. This CDR3 contains 15 residues. For the CDR3, the DNA is TGTGCCAGCAGCTTGGAGGGGAAGGCTTACAATGAGCAGTTCTTC. Amino acid sequence: CASSLEGKAYNEQFF.

This chain connects TRBV19 to TRBJ1-1, with D possibly matching TRBD1 (6 bases). Deletions cut 5 bases from V and 5 bases from J, with 12 bases between. Germline V gene sequence: CDR1 LNHDA, CDR2 SQIVND (reference sequence). CDR3 length: 13 residues. CDR3 sequence (DNA): TGTGCCAGTAGTGGTTGGGGGCTGACTGAAGCTTTCTTT. It encodes CASSGWGLTEAFF.

This chain links TRBV18 with TRBJ2-7; 9 nucleotides match TRBD1. This CDR3 region has 14 residues. V gave up 3 bases and J gave up 3 bases; unmatched junction bases: 3. From germline, CDR1 is KGHSH and CDR2 LQKENI. The CDR3 loop reads CASSPPGQGYEQYF. CDR3 in DNA: TGTGCCAGCTCACCGCCGGGACAGGGCTACGAGCAGTACTTC.

This chain links TRBV7-2 with TRBJ1-2; the D gene is possibly TRBD1 (6 bases). The CDR3 runs 14 residues. Trimming left V 5 bases short and J 5 bases short, with 15 bases between. Looked up from germline, CDR1 is SGHTA and CDR2 is FQGNSA. The CDR3 loop is CASSPRGGEYGYTF. The CDR3 DNA is TGTGCCAGCAGCCCGCGGGGGGGCGAATATGGCTACACCTTC.

Turning to this clone: One end of the junction does not line up with germline, which may come from a read error. V is TRBV11-2 and J is TRBJ2-7; D may be TRBD1 (5 bases). The CDR3 has 13 amino acids. Germline V gives CDR1 SGHAT, CDR2 FQNNGV. The CDR3 nucleotides read TGTGCCAGCAGCTTAGATCCCGGCAGGGTCGCTCACTTC. Amino acid sequence: CASSLDPGRVAHF.

V gene TRBV20-1 combines with J gene TRBJ2-7, with a possible D match to TRBD2 (5 bases). The CDR3 totals 13 residues. Between the trimmed V and J ends, which lost 3 bases and 5 bases, there was a span of 14 bases. Germline values: CDR1 DFQATT, CDR2 SNEGSKA (reference sequence). In nucleotides, the CDR3 is TGCAGTGCTAGTTTCCCCGGAGGTGACGAGCAGTACTTC. Its translation: CSASFPGGDEQYF.

This clone was observed a single time. The J gene is TRBJ2-5, the V gene TRBV5-5; 13 bases are a match to TRBD2. After removal of 4 bases from V and 6 bases from J, the junction contained 6 bases not matched to a gene. The length of the CDR3 is 15 residues. Germline CDR1 is SGHKS and CDR2 is YYEKEE (reference sequence). CDR3 nucleotides: TGTGCCAGCAGCACTAGCGGGGGGGCGGAGAAGACCCAGTACTTC. Its translation is CASSTSGGAEKTQYF.

This rearrangement joins TRBV7-2 to TRBJ2-5; tentative D call: TRBD1 (5 bases). The CDR3 runs 15 residues. V shed 1 base and J shed 1 base, with 10 bases lying between them. Germline-derived CDR1 and CDR2 are SGHTA and FQGNSA. The CDR3 protein is CASSLVWQGQETQYF. CDR3 coding DNA: TGTGCCAGCAGCTTAGTTTGGCAGGGCCAAGAGACCCAGTACTTC.

The gene calls are TRBV24-1 and TRBJ2-3, with a tentative D call TRBD2 (5 bases). V lost 9 bases and J lost 2, with 17 bases in between. Germline V lookup: CDR1 KGHDR, CDR2 SFDVKD. CDR3 size: 15 residues. As DNA, the CDR3 is TGTGCCACCTCAAGACTTGGAGGTTCCACAGATACGCAGTATTTT. Amino acid sequence: CATSRLGGSTDTQYF.

This rearrangement joins TRBV19 to TRBJ1-1; 7 nucleotides match TRBD1. The junction had 14 bases not matched to a gene; V was cut back by 6 bases and J by 4 bases. Per the germline V gene, CDR1 is LNHDA and CDR2 is SQIVND (reference sequence). This CDR3 spans 16 amino acids. CDR3 amino acids: CASRNRGPERITEAFF. CDR3 coding DNA: TGTGCCAGTAGGAACAGGGGCCCTGAGAGGATCACTGAAGCTTTCTTT.

V usage is TRBV6-4 and J usage is TRBJ2-2; 9 nucleotides match TRBD2. The CDR3 runs 18 residues. Germline V gene data show CDR1 as MRHNA and CDR2 as SNTAGT. V was clipped by 0 bases and J by 5 bases; unmatched bases: 10. This CDR3 is CASSDSSSASGDTGELFF. The CDR3 region has the DNA TGTGCCAGCAGTGACTCGTCCTCGGCTAGCGGGGATACCGGGGAGCTGTTTTTT.